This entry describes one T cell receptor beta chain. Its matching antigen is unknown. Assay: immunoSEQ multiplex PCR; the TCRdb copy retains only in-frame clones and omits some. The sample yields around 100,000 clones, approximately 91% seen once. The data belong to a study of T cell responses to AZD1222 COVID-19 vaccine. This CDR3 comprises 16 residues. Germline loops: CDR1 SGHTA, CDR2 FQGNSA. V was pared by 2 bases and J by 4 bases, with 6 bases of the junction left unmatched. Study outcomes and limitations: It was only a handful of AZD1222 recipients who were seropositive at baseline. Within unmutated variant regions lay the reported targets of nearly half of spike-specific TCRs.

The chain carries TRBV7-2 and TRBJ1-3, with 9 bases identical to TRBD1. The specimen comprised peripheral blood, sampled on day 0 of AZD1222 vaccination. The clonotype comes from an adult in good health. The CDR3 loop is CASSLTGGARGNTIYF. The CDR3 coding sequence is TGTGCCAGCAGCTTAACAGGGGGCGCGAGAGGAAACACCATATATTTT.